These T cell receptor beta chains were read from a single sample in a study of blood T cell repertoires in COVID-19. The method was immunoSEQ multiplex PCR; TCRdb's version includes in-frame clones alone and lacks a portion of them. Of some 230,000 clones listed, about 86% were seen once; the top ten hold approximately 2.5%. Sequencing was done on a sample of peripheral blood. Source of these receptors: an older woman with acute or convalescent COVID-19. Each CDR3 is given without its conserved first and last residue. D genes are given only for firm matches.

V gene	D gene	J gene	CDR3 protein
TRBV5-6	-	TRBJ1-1	ASSLLGWNTEAF
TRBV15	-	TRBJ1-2	ATSRAPGRADGYT
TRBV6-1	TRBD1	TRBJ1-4	ASSDPGQIREKLF
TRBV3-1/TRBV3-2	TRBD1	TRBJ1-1	ASSHRTGQAF
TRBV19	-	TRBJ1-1	ASSIRGATEAF
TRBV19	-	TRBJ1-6	ASSLGAYNSPLH
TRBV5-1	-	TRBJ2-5	ASSLGTGETQY
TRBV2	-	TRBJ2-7	ASSERTGRLYEQY
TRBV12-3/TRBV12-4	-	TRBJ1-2	ASSPDRAYGYT
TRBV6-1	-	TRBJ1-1	ASSDFGREAF